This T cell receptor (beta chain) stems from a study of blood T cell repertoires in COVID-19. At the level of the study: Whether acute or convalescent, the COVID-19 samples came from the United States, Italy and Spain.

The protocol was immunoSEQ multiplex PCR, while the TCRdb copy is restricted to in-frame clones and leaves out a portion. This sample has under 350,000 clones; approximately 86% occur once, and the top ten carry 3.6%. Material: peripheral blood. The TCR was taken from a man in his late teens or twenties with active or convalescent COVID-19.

CDR3 nucleotide sequence: TGTGCCAGCAGCCAGATATTAGCATTTGCGGAGGAAAAACTGTTTTTT. Protein: CASSQILAFAEEKLFF. The genes are TRBV14 and TRBJ1-4; D is unclear. V gave up 3 bases and J gave up 8 bases, with 19 bases separating them. Per germline, CDR1 SGHDN and CDR2 FVKESK. The CDR3 consists of 16 residues. Variable domain in full (rest from reference TRBV14 and TRBJ1-4): EAGVTQFPSHSVIEKGQTVTLRCDPISGHDNLYWYRRVMGKEIKFLLHFVKESKQDESGMPNNRFLAERTGGTYSTLKVQPAELEDSGVYFCASSQILAFAEEKLFFGSGTQLSVL.